A single sample gave rise to the 19 T cell receptor beta chains below, sequenced in a study of long-term antiretroviral therapy in people with HIV. Assay version v3.0 of immunoSEQ was used, and it was run at survey level. Method: immunoSEQ multiplex PCR; TCRdb's copy keeps in-frame clones and lacks some. The sample lists 10,000 to 15,000 clones; roughly 80% were seen once. Sequences were derived from unsorted PBMCs, sampled 1.3 years after starting antiretroviral therapy. Source of these receptors: a woman in her late teens or twenties with HIV.

This sequence joins TRBV2 and TRBJ1-6; 10 bases are a match to TRBD1. Trimming removed 6 bases from V and 4 bases from J; junction bases left unmatched: 3. This CDR3 contains 15 residues. Germline assignment: CDR1 SNHLY and CDR2 FYNNEI. CDR3 loop: CASSTGQGYNSPLHF. The CDR3 coding sequence is TGTGCCAGCAGCACGGGACAGGGGTATAATTCACCCCTCCACTTT.

This rearrangement joins TRBV28 to TRBJ1-2; 8 bases line up with TRBD1. V lost 6 bases and J lost 7; bases outside the gene matches: 7. Germline values: CDR1 MDHEN, CDR2 SYDVKM. The CDR3 spans 13 residues. CDR3 bases: TGTGCCAGCAGGGACAGAGACAGGGGTGGCTACACCTTC. Amino acid sequence: CASRDRDRGGYTF.

This clone was recorded only once. DNA of the CDR3: TGTGCCAGCAGTGTGGGGGACAGGGGCTACGAGCAGTACTTC. This codes for CASSVGDRGYEQYF. V is TRBV2 and J is TRBJ2-7; 10 positions match TRBD1. The CDR3 totals 14 residues. The germline CDR1 and CDR2 sequences are SNHLY and FYNNEI. Germline trimming cut 4 bases from V and 3 bases from J; bases unmatched to any gene: 3. Supplemented by reference TRBV2 and TRBJ2-7, the full variable domain reads EPEVTQTPSHQVTQMGQEVILRCVPISNHLYFYWYRQILGQKVEFLVSFYNNEISEKSEIFDDQFSVERPDGSNFTLKIRSTKLEDSAMYFCASSVGDRGYEQYFGPGTRLTVT.

V usage is TRBV18 and J usage is TRBJ1-1; 7 bases are shared with TRBD1. Trimming took 3 bases from V and 0 from J; bases not matched to a gene: 4. This CDR3 has 15 amino acids. The germline V gene has CDR1 KGHSH and CDR2 LQKENI. CDR3 in amino acids: CASSPTGQVNTEAFF. CDR3 sequence (DNA): TGTGCCAGCTCACCCACCGGACAGGTGAACACTGAAGCTTTCTTT.

This chain joins TRBV9 and TRBJ1-5, with a tentative D call TRBD1 (6 bases). V lost 0 bases and J lost 7, with 11 bases in between. In germline, CDR1 is SGDLS, CDR2 YYNGEE. The CDR3 is 14 amino acids. The CDR3 DNA reads TGTGCCAGCAGCGTAGATGGGGGCCGGCAGCCCCAGCATTTT. It translates to CASSVDGGRQPQHF.

V gene TRBV9 combines with J gene TRBJ1-3; 7 bases align to TRBD1. The trim removed 0 bases at V and 4 bases at J, leaving 1 base unmatched. The CDR3 covers 14 residues. Looked up from germline, CDR1 is SGDLS and CDR2 is YYNGEE. DNA for the CDR3: TGTGCCAGCAGCGTAGGGGACAGCGGAAACACCATATATTTT. Translated, it gives CASSVGDSGNTIYF.

V and J are TRBV27 and TRBJ2-2; 7 nucleotides match TRBD2. Germline trimming cut 4 bases from V and 0 bases from J; bases unmatched to any gene: 17. From germline, CDR1 is MNHEY and CDR2 SMNVEV (reference sequence). This CDR3 has 20 amino acids. The CDR3 bases are TGTGCCAGCAGTTCAATATACCCCAAATCAGGGAGGGCGAACACCGGGGAGCTGTTTTTT. It encodes CASSSIYPKSGRANTGELFF.

The V gene is TRBV9, the J gene TRBJ1-2; 10 bases agree with TRBD1. This CDR3 has 13 residues. Trimming cost V 4 bases and J 6 bases; bases outside gene matches: 3. Germline V CDR1 and CDR2: SGDLS, YYNGEE. This CDR3 is CASSPDRGDGYTF. CDR3 in DNA: TGTGCCAGCAGCCCGGACAGGGGGGATGGCTACACCTTC.

The gene calls are TRBV4-1 and TRBJ2-7; D may be TRBD1 or TRBD2 (5 bases each). The V and J ends lost 1 base and 3 bases respectively, with 13 bases between them. The V gene's germline CDR1 is MGHRA and CDR2 YSYEKL. CDR3 length: 15 amino acids. CDR3 nucleotide sequence: TGCGCCAGCAGCCAAGGGTACCCAGGGAGCTACGAGCAGTACTTC. This encodes CASSQGYPGSYEQYF.

This clone was observed a single time. V usage is TRBV2 and J usage is TRBJ1-1; D call uncertain. V was shortened by 2 bases and J by 4 bases, with 8 bases between the two germline ends. The CDR3 is 13 amino acids. CDR1 and CDR2 from the germline V gene are SNHLY and FYNNEI. CDR3 loop: CASSEQVGTEAFF. CDR3 nucleotide sequence: TGTGCCAGCAGTGAACAGGTGGGCACTGAAGCTTTCTTT.

This rearrangement joins TRBV7-2 to TRBJ2-3; possible D gene TRBD2, 7 bases. The CDR3 totals 15 residues. CDR1 and CDR2 from the germline V gene are SGHTA and FQGNSA. V was shortened by 5 bases and J by 6 bases, with 18 bases between the two germline ends. As DNA, the CDR3 is TGTGCCAGCAGCCCAGGGGACTACACCGCGGATACGCAGTATTTT. Residues: CASSPGDYTADTQYF.

This CDR3 reads CASSDFSGGANEQFF. CDR3 nucleotide sequence: TGTGCCAGCAGTGACTTTAGCGGGGGGGCCAATGAGCAGTTCTTC. V gene TRBV6-4 combines with J gene TRBJ2-1; 11 nucleotides match TRBD2. The CDR3 has 15 residues. V lost 1 base and J lost 6; bases outside the gene matches: 2. Germline CDR1 MRHNA, CDR2 SNTAGT.

The V and J genes are TRBV29-1 and TRBJ2-3, with 10 bases identical to TRBD1. Germline assignment: CDR1 SQVTM and CDR2 ANQGSEA. The CDR3 totals 13 residues. The junction had 4 bases not matched to a gene; V was cut back by 7 bases and J by 3 bases. The CDR3: CSGRQGATDTQYF. In nucleotides, the CDR3 is TGCAGCGGTAGACAGGGGGCAACAGATACGCAGTATTTT.

The chain links TRBV4-3 to TRBJ1-2, with D possibly TRBD1 on 5 matching bases. Trimming stripped 4 bases from V and 5 bases from J, with 20 bases between. Looked up from germline, CDR1 is LGHNA and CDR2 is YSLEER. The CDR3 sequence is 16 residues long. CDR3 sequence: CASSLVYGGEGYGYTF. DNA of the CDR3: TGCGCCAGCAGCCTCGTTTATGGAGGGGAGGGTTATGGCTACACCTTC.

The chain recombines TRBV4-2 with TRBJ2-3; 15 positions match TRBD2. Germline CDR1 reads LGHNA; CDR2 reads YNFKEQ. With V trimmed by 1 base and J by 4 bases, 0 bases remained unmatched. The CDR3 runs 16 residues. The CDR3 DNA reads TGTGCCAGCAGCCAAGGGACTAGCGGGGGGGCAGATACGCAGTATTTT. Its protein product is CASSQGTSGGADTQYF.

This clone is classed as medium-sized. This chain's CDR3 is CASSQRTGREQYF. DNA of the CDR3: TGCGCCAGCAGCCAAAGAACGGGTCGCGAGCAGTACTTC. V gene TRBV4-3 combines with J gene TRBJ2-7; D remains unclear. CDR1 and CDR2 (germline): LGHNA, YSLEER. With 2 bases removed from V and 6 bases from J, the gap between germline ends came to 11 bases. The length of the CDR3 is 13 residues.

The rearrangement links TRBV14 to TRBJ1-1, with a tentative D call TRBD1 (5 bases). Trimming cost V 4 bases and J 4 bases, with 7 bases left between them. Per the germline V gene, CDR1 is SGHDN and CDR2 is FVKESK. This CDR3 region has 12 residues. The CDR3 coding sequence is TGTGCCAGCAGCCGGGGGGGCACTGAAGCTTTCTTT. Translated: CASSRGGTEAFF.

This clone was recorded once. The chain links TRBV18 to TRBJ2-2; no firm D call. The CDR3 loop spans 15 amino acids. Deletions cut 5 bases from V and 6 bases from J, with 16 bases between. The germline V gene encodes CDR1 KGHSH and CDR2 LQKENI. The CDR3 loop is CASSADKVRAGELFF. CDR3 DNA sequence: TGTGCCAGCTCAGCCGACAAGGTTAGGGCCGGGGAGCTGTTTTTT. The entire variable domain, with the rest obtained from reference TRBV18 and TRBJ2-2, is as follows: NAGVMQNPRHLVRRRGQEARLRCSPMKGHSHVYWYRQLPEEGLKFMVYLQKENIIDESGMPKERFSAEFPKEGPSILRIQQVVRGDSAAYFCASSADKVRAGELFFGEGSRLTVL.

The chain's CDR3 is CASSVDHKGRLEETQYF. CDR3 sequence (DNA): TGTGCCAGCAGCGTAGACCACAAGGGGCGGTTGGAAGAGACCCAGTACTTC. This rearrangement joins TRBV9 to TRBJ2-5; tentatively, D is TRBD1 (5 bases). Trimming took off 0 bases at V and 3 bases at J, with 18 bases between the two ends. CDR1 and CDR2 (germline): SGDLS, YYNGEE. The CDR3 runs to 17 residues.